One and the same sample provided the 15 T cell receptor beta chains below, sequenced in a study of cytotoxic CD8 clonotypes in ibrutinib-treated CLL. Sequencing was performed with immunoSEQ multiplex PCR; in TCRdb, only in-frame clones are kept and a portion is missing. The top ten clones hold about 26% of a sample with tens of thousands of clones, roughly 72% of them seen once. This specimen was PBMCs, taken before ibrutinib treatment. These receptors were taken from a human donor with chronic lymphocytic leukemia.

This sequence joins TRBV11-3 and TRBJ1-1, with no clear D. Trimming took 1 base from V and 2 from J, leaving 5 bases between them. CDR1 is SGHNT, CDR2 YENEEA, per germline. CDR3 length: 13 residues. The CDR3 DNA sequence: TGTGCCAGCAGCTTAGGGCAAAACACTGAAGCTTTCTTT. Translating it yields CASSLGQNTEAFF.

In this sample, this clone turned up a few times. The chain joins TRBV4-2 to TRBJ1-1, with D hard to call. Germline V gene data show CDR1 as LGHNA and CDR2 as YNFKEQ. The CDR3 covers 14 residues. Trimming cost V 6 bases and J 7 bases, with 18 bases left between them. CDR3 sequence (DNA): TGTGCCAGCAGTCATCGTGGCGGGGAGGGTGAAGCTTTCTTT. This translates into CASSHRGGEGEAFF.

The J gene is TRBJ2-5, the V gene TRBV6-5; D possibly matches TRBD1 or TRBD2 (5 bases each). This CDR3 contains 15 residues. CDR1 is MNHEY and CDR2 is SVGAGI in the germline V gene. Trimming stripped 6 bases from V and 2 bases from J, with 16 bases between. CDR3 loop: CASRRGRIIQETQYF. The CDR3 DNA follows: TGTGCCAGCAGGAGGGGCCGTATAATTCAAGAGACCCAGTACTTC.

This CDR3 is CAIGGDEQFF. CDR3 DNA: TGTGCCATCGGGGGCGATGAGCAGTTCTTC. The chain uses TRBV6-5 and TRBJ2-1; D is perhaps TRBD1 or TRBD2 (6 bases each). Germline V gives CDR1 MNHEY, CDR2 SVGAGI. CDR3 size: 10 residues. The ends were cut back, 10 bases at V and 8 bases at J, with 9 bases in the middle.

This clone was detected only a few times. V is TRBV6-6 and J is TRBJ1-5, with D unresolved. The V and J ends lost 6 bases and 7 bases respectively, with 13 bases between them. Germline V gives CDR1 MNHNY, CDR2 SVGAGI (reference sequence). The CDR3 is made up of 13 amino acids. The DNA of the CDR3 is TGTGCCAGCAGCCGGGGAGGCATGCAGCCCCAGCATTTT. It translates to CASSRGGMQPQHF.

The chain has TRBV7-9 and TRBJ2-5; 7 bases agree with TRBD1. Unmatched junction bases numbered 2, after V lost 3 bases and J lost 4 bases. CDR3 length equals 13 residues. The germline V gene has CDR1 SEHNR and CDR2 FQNEAQ (reference sequence). DNA of the CDR3: TGTGCCAGCAGCTTTGGGACAGCAGAGACCCAGTACTTC. This encodes CASSFGTAETQYF.

In DNA, the CDR3 is TGTGCCAGCAGCGCGCCGGGACAGGGGGCAGAGACCCAGTACTTC. Protein: CASSAPGQGAETQYF. V gene TRBV2 combines with J gene TRBJ2-5; 12 positions agree with TRBD1. The CDR3 runs to 15 residues. Germline loops: CDR1 SNHLY, CDR2 FYNNEI. Trimming cost V 6 bases and J 4 bases; bases outside gene matches: 6.

The chain carries TRBV14 and TRBJ1-2; D unclear. Germline values: CDR1 SGHDN, CDR2 FVKESK. This CDR3 comprises 14 residues. The V and J ends lost 6 bases and 8 bases respectively, with 19 bases between them. CDR3 DNA sequence: TGTGCCAGCAGTCTGAGTCGGGGAGCTGGCGGCTACACCTTC. This gives the protein CASSLSRGAGGYTF.

This clone was found once. V is TRBV6-1 and J is TRBJ1-5; D possibly corresponds to TRBD1 (5 bases). Per germline, CDR1 MNHNS and CDR2 SASEGT. This CDR3 has 16 amino acids. The V end lost 2 bases, the J end lost 1 base, and 12 bases lay between the germline ends. As DNA, the CDR3 is TGTGCCAGCAGTGAAACGATCGACAGAAGCAATCAGCCCCAGCATTTT. This translates into CASSETIDRSNQPQHF.

A few counts support this clone. The CDR3 here is CASSLTGGNQPQHF. The CDR3 region has the DNA TGTGCCAGCAGTTTGACAGGGGGCAATCAGCCCCAGCATTTT. The V and J genes are TRBV2 and TRBJ1-5; 8 bases are shared with TRBD1. The CDR3 contains 14 residues. J gave up 2 bases and V 5 bases, and 2 bases lay outside the gene matches. CDR1 and CDR2 (germline): SNHLY, FYNNEI.

The genes are TRBV19 and TRBJ1-3; D gene ambiguous. CDR1 LNHDA and CDR2 SQIVND come from the germline V gene (reference sequence). Trimming shortened V by 3 bases and J by 0 bases, and 15 bases separated the two germline ends. The length of the CDR3 is 17 residues. The CDR3 sequence: CASSIVYPRHSGNTIYF. Here the CDR3 DNA reads TGTGCCAGTAGTATTGTTTACCCCCGGCACTCTGGAAACACCATATATTTT.

This clone is medium-sized. The V gene is TRBV9, the J gene TRBJ2-7; 8 nucleotides line up with TRBD1. The CDR3 is made up of 15 amino acids. The J segment lost 3 bases and the V segment lost 3 bases, leaving 8 bases of the junction unmatched. Germline V lookup: CDR1 SGDLS, CDR2 YYNGEE. The CDR3 bases are TGTGCCAGCAGCGCCGCCAGACAGGGGAACTACGAGCAGTACTTC. Its translation is CASSAARQGNYEQYF.

CDR3 sequence: CASSPSGGEQYF. In nucleotides, the CDR3 is TGTGCCAGCTCACCGTCGGGGGGCGAGCAGTACTTC. The chain links TRBV18 to TRBJ2-7; 7 bases line up with TRBD2. The germline gives CDR1 KGHSH, CDR2 LQKENI. Trimming at V came to 3 bases and at J to 6 bases, leaving 2 bases not matched to a gene. The CDR3 is 12 residues long. Together with reference TRBV18 and TRBJ2-7, the CDR3 gives the full variable domain: NAGVMQNPRHLVRRRGQEARLRCSPMKGHSHVYWYRQLPEEGLKFMVYLQKENIIDESGMPKERFSAEFPKEGPSILRIQQVVRGDSAAYFCASSPSGGEQYFGPGTRLTVT.

This chain joins TRBV5-4 and TRBJ1-1; D is unclear. CDR1 and CDR2 (germline): SGHNT, YYREEE (reference sequence). V lost 4 bases and J 4 bases, leaving 20 bases between the germline ends. The length of the CDR3 is 16 residues. The CDR3 nucleotides are TGTGCCAGCAGCACATACGCAGAGAGACGAGGCACTGAAGCTTTCTTT. The encoded protein is CASSTYAERRGTEAFF.

For the CDR3, the DNA is TGTGCCAGCAGCGTAGGGTCGGCGACCTCCGGGGAGCTGTTTTTT. This encodes CASSVGSATSGELFF. The chain recombines TRBV9 with TRBJ2-2; no clear D gene. Germline V CDR1 and CDR2: SGDLS, YYNGEE. With 0 bases removed from V and 6 bases from J, the gap between germline ends came to 12 bases. CDR3 length equals 15 residues.